This T cell receptor (beta chain) was obtained from a study of blood T cell repertoires in COVID-19. About the research overall: COVID-19 samples from acute and convalescent phases originated in the United States, Italy and Spain.

Participants had their cohort set by participant-reported clinical history. Cohort 3 recovery required two negative PCRs, clearance, or symptom resolution. The germline gives CDR1 SGHKS, CDR2 YYEKEE (reference sequence). The J segment lost 5 bases and the V segment lost 4 bases, leaving 3 bases of the junction unmatched. The CDR3 has 13 amino acids. Data came from immunoSEQ multiplex PCR; TCRdb stores just in-frame clones and leaves some out. The table records approximately 300,000 clones, around 90% of them present only once. The V and J genes are TRBV5-5 and TRBJ2-5; 9 nucleotides line up with TRBD1. The sample was PBMCs or T cells enriched from blood (not recorded which). The receptor's source is a woman in her 30s who had recovered from COVID-19. The CDR3 nucleotides read TGTGCCAGCAGCCGGACAGGGGTGGAGACCCAGTACTTC. This codes for CASSRTGVETQYF.